This T cell receptor (beta chain) emerged from a study of T cells after yellow fever vaccination. The study, taken as a whole, reports: Re-detected after boosting: most primary clones, 96% of CD4 and roughly 88% of CD8. Any FACS-sorted repertoire could hold abundant clonotypes that contaminate it from the bulk population. Weaker, the secondary response had a peak occurring faster, on day 5 versus 15.

The CDR3 contains 12 residues. Per germline, CDR1 SEHNR and CDR2 FQNEAQ (reference sequence). Trimming removed 6 bases from V and 5 bases from J, with 10 bases in between. The study made its TCR cDNA through 5'RACE template switching. That step introduced a universal primer site along with UMIs. One entry per CDR3 protein results from TCRdb running MiXCR on the 5' RACE reads. This table holds more than 350,000 distinct CDR3 sequences, roughly 11% found once. This clonotype was counted a few times. Its target is unknown. Sample: PBMCs, taken on the day of the first yellow fever vaccination. The receptor comes from a young man who received the YFV17D yellow fever vaccine. The V gene is TRBV7-9, the J gene TRBJ2-5; D might be TRBD2 (6 bases). Here the CDR3 DNA reads TGTGCCAGCAGGCCTGCGGGGGAGACCCAGTACTTC. This codes for CASRPAGETQYF.